A selection of T cell receptor beta chains follows, all from one sample in a study of Graves' ophthalmopathy and Graves' hyperthyroidism. TCRdb analysed the multiplex PCR reads with MiXCR anew, one entry per CDR3 protein. The table lists about 700,000 distinct CDR3 sequences, approximately 40% of them singletons. The sequencing sample was made of peripheral blood. All receptors come from an adult man with Graves' ophthalmopathy. Both conserved end residues are part of each CDR3. Fields, in order: D gene, V gene, J gene, clone size, CDR3 protein, CDR3 DNA. A D gene is named only where the DNA matches it firmly. Rows may omit the clone size; those that give it use once, few, many or a size class.

NA	TRBV2	TRBJ1-4	NA	CASSTRGNEKLFF	TGTGCCAGCAGCACCAGGGGTAATGAAAAACTGTTTTTT
NA	TRBV6-5	TRBJ1-1	NA	CASSPSGGPTDTEAFF	TGTGCCAGCAGCCCTAGTGGGGGACCCACGGACACTGAAGCTTTCTTT
TRBD1	TRBV2	TRBJ1-4	few	CASSPRQGPGEKLFF	TGTGCCAGCTCACCCCGACAGGGTCCAGGTGAAAAACTGTTTTTT
NA	TRBV7-9	TRBJ1-2	many	CASSLNTYGYTF	TGTGCCAGCAGCTTAAATACCTATGGCTACACCTTC
NA	TRBV25-1	TRBJ1-2	NA	CASSHPEGGANYGYTF	TGTGCCAGCAGTCACCCCGAGGGGGGAGCTAACTATGGCTACACCTTC
TRBD1	TRBV29-1	TRBJ1-1	many	CSVEGQGDLRYANTEAFF	TGCAGCGTTGAAGGACAGGGGGACCTCCGGTACGCGAACACTGAAGCTTTCTTT
NA	TRBV2	TRBJ2-5	once	CASSLSSLQEAQYF	TGTGCCAGCAGCTTATCTAGTCTACAAGAGGCCCAGTACTTC
TRBD1	TRBV7-2	TRBJ1-1	few	CASSLFVGQGESTNTEAFF	TGTGCCAGCAGCTTATTCGTAGGACAGGGGGAATCGACGAACACTGAAGCTTTCTTT
NA	TRBV25-1	TRBJ1-2	few	CASSSMHGYTF	TGTGCCAGCAGTTCAATGCATGGCTACACCTTC
TRBD1	TRBV7-9	TRBJ2-7	few	CASSRGDRDFGEQYF	TGTGCCAGCAGCCGCGGGGACAGGGATTTTGGCGAGCAGTACTTC
TRBD1	TRBV7-2	TRBJ1-2	many	CASSPTGGSYGYTF	TGTGCCAGCAGCCCGACAGGGGGCAGCTATGGCTACACCTTC
NA	TRBV12-3/TRBV12-4	TRBJ2-7	NA	CASSLEFHPYEQYF	TGTGCCAGCAGTTTAGAGTTCCATCCCTACGAGCAGTACTTC
TRBD2	TRBV10-3	TRBJ2-7	NA	CASTPGLSLFEQYF	TGTGCCAGCACCCCGGGACTATCCCTTTTCGAGCAGTACTTC
NA	TRBV7-8	TRBJ1-1	NA	CASSLGSGFGGLQELEAFF	TGTGCCAGCAGCTTAGGTAGTGGCTTCGGGGGGCTGCAAGAGCTTGAAGCTTTCTTT
NA	TRBV2	TRBJ1-6	few	CASSPVGGGPPLHF	TGTGCCAGCAGCCCCGTGGGGGGCGGGCCACCCCTCCACTTT
NA	TRBV25-1	TRBJ1-4	NA	CASSQGLMGEKLFF	TGTGCCAGCAGCCAAGGGCTAATGGGTGAAAAACTGTTTTTT
NA	TRBV7-9	TRBJ2-6	once	CASSTWTGANVLTF	TGTGCCAGTAGTACCTGGACAGGGGCCAACGTCCTGACTTTC
NA	TRBV7-8	TRBJ1-2	NA	CASSLRSSGGAVSDYGYTF	TGTGCCAGCAGCTTAAGGTCTTCGGGGGGCGCTGTGTCGGACTATGGCTACACCTTC
TRBD1	TRBV24-1	TRBJ1-6	NA	CASRRLGQGVNSPLHF	TGTGCCAGCAGAAGATTAGGACAGGGTGTAAATTCACCCCTCCACTTT
TRBD2	TRBV3-1	TRBJ2-5	NA	CASRTSGNTETQYF	TGTGCCAGCAGGACTAGCGGGAACACAGAGACCCAGTACTTC
NA	TRBV9	TRBJ1-2	many	CASSVDPGSGAIYGYTF	TGTGCCAGCAGCGTGGACCCCGGTTCGGGGGCGATCTATGGCTACACCTTC
NA	TRBV7-2	TRBJ1-2	many	CASRPTMFYGYTF	TGTGCCAGCAGACCTACCATGTTCTATGGCTACACCTTC
NA	TRBV10-2	TRBJ1-5	many	CASSPGQPNQPQHF	TGCGCCAGCAGCCCGGGGCAGCCCAATCAGCCCCAGCATTTT
NA	TRBV4-3	TRBJ1-3	NA	CASSQRGTSGNTIYF	TGCGCCAGCAGCCAAAGGGGGACCTCTGGAAACACCATATATTTT
TRBD1	TRBV24-1	TRBJ2-2	NA	CATSPPGTGDTGELFF	TGTGCCACCAGCCCGCCAGGGACAGGGGACACCGGGGAGCTGTTTTTT
NA	TRBV9	TRBJ1-1	NA	CASSVDRTSGGTEAFF	TGTGCCAGCAGCGTAGACAGGACTAGCGGGGGGACTGAAGCTTTCTTT